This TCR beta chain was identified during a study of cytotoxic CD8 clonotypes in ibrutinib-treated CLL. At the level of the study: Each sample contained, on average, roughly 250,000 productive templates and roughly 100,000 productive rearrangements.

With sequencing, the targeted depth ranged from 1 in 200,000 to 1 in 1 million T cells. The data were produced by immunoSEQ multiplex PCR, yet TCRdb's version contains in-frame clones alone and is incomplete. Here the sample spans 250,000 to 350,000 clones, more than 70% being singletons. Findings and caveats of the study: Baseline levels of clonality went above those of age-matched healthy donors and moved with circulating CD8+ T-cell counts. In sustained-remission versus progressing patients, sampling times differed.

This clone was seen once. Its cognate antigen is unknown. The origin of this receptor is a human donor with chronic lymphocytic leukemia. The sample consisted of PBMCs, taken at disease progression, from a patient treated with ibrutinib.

CDR3 in amino acids: CATDSGRTSTDTQYF. The DNA of the CDR3 is TGTGCCACTGATAGCGGGAGGACTAGCACAGATACGCAGTATTTT. This chain connects TRBV19 to TRBJ2-3; 10 positions agree with TRBD2. Germline-derived CDR1 and CDR2 are LNHDA and SQIVND (reference sequence). V trimming: 10 bases; J trimming: 0 bases; junction bases outside the gene matches: 7. The CDR3 loop spans 15 amino acids.